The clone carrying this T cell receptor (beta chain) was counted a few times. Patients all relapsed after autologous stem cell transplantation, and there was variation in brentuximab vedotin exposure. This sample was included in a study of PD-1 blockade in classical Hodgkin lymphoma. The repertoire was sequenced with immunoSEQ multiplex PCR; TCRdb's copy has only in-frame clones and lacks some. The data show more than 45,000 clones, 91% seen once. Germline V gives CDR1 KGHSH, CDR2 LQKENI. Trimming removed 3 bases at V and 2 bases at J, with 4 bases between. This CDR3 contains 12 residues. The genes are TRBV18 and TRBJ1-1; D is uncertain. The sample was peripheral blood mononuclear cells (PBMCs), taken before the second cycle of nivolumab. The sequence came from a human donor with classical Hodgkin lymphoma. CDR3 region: CASSPTNTEAFF. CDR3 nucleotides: TGTGCCAGCTCACCGACAAACACTGAAGCTTTCTTT.